This passage covers 24 T cell receptor beta chains from one sample sequenced in a study of cytomegalovirus exposure and HLA in healthy donors. The PCR employed 60 Vbeta primers together with 13 Jbeta primers. Produced via immunoSEQ multiplex PCR; TCRdb's table is partial and in-frame only. Among about 170,000 clones listed, approximately 71% were seen once. Sequencing was done on a sample of PBMCs. The origin of the receptors is a girl aged 10 to 17 in good health and CMV-seronegative.

The chain recombines TRBV2 with TRBJ2-2; D possibly corresponds to TRBD1 (5 bases). The CDR3 extends over 17 amino acids. The germline V gene has CDR1 SNHLY and CDR2 FYNNEI. V was pared by 8 bases and J by 0 bases, with 19 bases between. This CDR3 reads CASYANRQTANTGELFF. The CDR3 DNA reads TGTGCCAGCTACGCTAACCGACAGACCGCGAACACCGGGGAGCTGTTTTTT.

The chain is built from TRBV5-1 and TRBJ2-1; 10 bases are a match to TRBD2. This CDR3 spans 16 amino acids. The germline V gene has CDR1 SGHRS and CDR2 YFSETQ. With V trimmed by 4 bases and J by 8 bases, 12 bases remained unmatched. CDR3: CASSPGNSGGIDEQFF. The CDR3 region has the DNA TGCGCCAGCAGCCCGGGGAATAGCGGGGGGATCGATGAGCAGTTCTTC.

This chain connects TRBV18 to TRBJ1-6; tentative D call: TRBD1 (6 bases). This CDR3 is 13 amino acids long. The germline V gene encodes CDR1 KGHSH and CDR2 LQKENI. V was trimmed by 5 bases and J by 6 bases, leaving 8 bases between them. CDR3: CASSTDSNSPLHF. CDR3 DNA: TGTGCCAGCTCAACGGACAGTAATTCACCCCTCCACTTT.

The chain links TRBV29-1 to TRBJ2-7, with 11 bases matching TRBD1. The length of the CDR3 is 15 residues. V gave up 3 bases and J gave up 2 bases; unmatched junction bases: 6. CDR1 and CDR2 from the germline V gene are SQVTM and ANQGSEA. The CDR3 protein is CSVDSGTGGTYEQYF. The CDR3 nucleotides are TGCAGCGTTGATTCCGGGACAGGGGGAACCTACGAGCAGTACTTC.

V gene TRBV28 combines with J gene TRBJ1-1; 8 bases fit TRBD1. CDR1 is MDHEN and CDR2 is SYDVKM in the germline V gene. This CDR3 has 16 residues. Losses at the gene ends were 11 bases for V and 5 bases for J; bases not matched to a gene: 19. In nucleotides, the CDR3 is TGTGCCGTTGGAGAGCAGGGGGCGGTTGGAATTACTGAAGCTTTCTTT. This codes for CAVGEQGAVGITEAFF. Full variable domain (missing parts from reference TRBV28 and TRBJ1-1): DVKVTQSSRYLVKRTGEKVFLECVQDMDHENMFWYRQDPGLGLRLIYFSYDVKMKEKGDIPEGYSVSREKKERFSLILESASTNQTSMYLCAVGEQGAVGITEAFFGQGTRLTVV.

This clone was detected only a few times. The chain carries TRBV2 and TRBJ1-5; D not resolved. The ends were cut back, 2 bases at V and 3 bases at J, with 14 bases in the middle. CDR3 length: 16 amino acids. Per germline, CDR1 SNHLY and CDR2 FYNNEI. The chain's CDR3 is CASSEYGSANNQPQHF. The CDR3 DNA reads as TGTGCCAGCAGTGAATACGGGTCGGCCAACAATCAGCCCCAGCATTTT.

V gene TRBV6-1 combines with J gene TRBJ2-5, with 10 bases fitting TRBD2. From germline, CDR1 is MNHNS and CDR2 SASEGT. After removal of 3 bases from V and 2 bases from J, the junction contained 3 bases not matched to a gene. This CDR3 has 15 residues. CDR3 nucleotides: TGTGCCAGCAGTGAGCAAGCGGGGGGGCAAGAGACCCAGTACTTC. The encoded protein is CASSEQAGGQETQYF.

This clone showed up just a few times. This sequence joins TRBV29-1 and TRBJ1-2, with D possibly matching TRBD1 (5 bases). Deletions cut 2 bases from V and 8 bases from J, with 12 bases between. The CDR3 sequence is 12 residues long. Germline V gene sequence: CDR1 SQVTM, CDR2 ANQGSEA. DNA for the CDR3: TGCAGCGTTGAATTCTCAGGGTTCGGCTACACCTTC. It yields the protein CSVEFSGFGYTF.

The chain uses TRBV4-1 and TRBJ1-2; 8 bases map to TRBD1. The J segment lost 3 bases and the V segment lost 4 bases, leaving 7 bases of the junction unmatched. CDR1 is MGHRA, CDR2 YSYEKL, per germline. The CDR3 sequence is 15 residues long. CDR3 amino acids: CASSLLGQDYYGYTF. The CDR3 bases are TGCGCCAGCAGCCTCCTGGGACAGGACTACTATGGCTACACCTTC.

The table lists this clone with a few counts. CDR3 loop: CTSLKSPSQFF. The CDR3 bases are TGCACCAGCTTGAAATCCCCGAGCCAGTTCTTC. The V and J genes are TRBV1 and TRBJ2-1; TRBD2 is the table's D call, not checked against the DNA. TRBV1 is termed a pseudogene. The CDR3 has 11 residues.

The chain carries TRBV27 and TRBJ2-7; D is possibly TRBD2 (6 bases). V gave up 4 bases and J gave up 3 bases, with 10 bases separating them. Germline loops: CDR1 MNHEY, CDR2 SMNVEV (reference sequence). CDR3 length: 13 residues. CDR3 loop: CASSSGGSYEQYF. In DNA, the CDR3 is TGTGCCAGCAGTTCCGGGGGTAGCTACGAGCAGTACTTC.

The chain joins TRBV9 to TRBJ1-2; maybe TRBD1 (6 bases). The V end was cut by 3 bases, the J end by 5 bases, with 20 bases between. Germline values: CDR1 SGDLS, CDR2 YYNGEE. This CDR3 has 16 residues. The CDR3 is CASSGAPNRTAYGYTF. In nucleotides, the CDR3 is TGTGCCAGCAGCGGTGCCCCTAATAGGACAGCTTATGGCTACACCTTC.

In its sample, this clone was seen a few times. This chain links TRBV19 with TRBJ2-1, with unresolved D. Trimming left V 8 bases short and J 3 bases short, with 5 bases between. This CDR3 region has 11 residues. CDR1 LNHDA and CDR2 SQIVND come from the germline V gene (reference sequence). The CDR3 protein is CASPGYNEQFF. CDR3 DNA: TGTGCCAGTCCAGGCTACAATGAGCAGTTCTTC.

The chain recombines TRBV2 with TRBJ2-5, with 11 positions matching TRBD1. V gave up 11 bases and J gave up 3 bases; unmatched junction bases: 8. The CDR3 runs to 14 residues. CDR1 and CDR2 from the germline V gene are SNHLY and FYNNEI. CDR3 in DNA: TGTGCCTCAAAACCGGGACAGGGGGAAGAGACCCAGTACTTC. Encoded protein: CASKPGQGEETQYF.

The J gene is TRBJ2-5, the V gene TRBV6-5; a weak D match, TRBD2 (5 bases). Germline V gene sequence: CDR1 MNHEY, CDR2 SVGAGI. The CDR3 covers 14 residues. Trimming took 7 bases from V and 6 from J, leaving 18 bases between them. DNA for the CDR3: TGTGCCAGCAAGAGGGCAACATCTGAACAGACCCAGTACTTC. It specifies CASKRATSEQTQYF.

The chain is built from TRBV9 and TRBJ1-6; D might be TRBD1 (6 bases). Germline V gives CDR1 SGDLS, CDR2 YYNGEE. CDR3 length: 16 residues. V was cut by 0 bases and J by 10 bases, with 17 bases left in between. The CDR3 here is CASSVGRGGLESPLHF. CDR3 in DNA: TGTGCCAGCAGCGTAGGCAGGGGAGGACTAGAGTCACCCCTCCACTTT.

This chain uses TRBV7-2 with TRBJ2-1, with 10 nucleotides matching TRBD2. Germline CDR1 reads SGHTA; CDR2 reads FQGNSA. CDR3 length: 17 amino acids. Germline trimming cut 5 bases from V and 2 bases from J; bases unmatched to any gene: 9. The CDR3 protein is CASSPWQLAGTYNEQFF. CDR3 coding DNA: TGTGCCAGCAGCCCTTGGCAACTAGCGGGGACCTACAATGAGCAGTTCTTC.

The chain carries TRBV10-2 and TRBJ2-5, with 9 bases matching TRBD1. The CDR3 is 17 residues long. The J segment lost 2 bases and the V segment lost 2 bases, leaving 9 bases of the junction unmatched. Germline V gene lookup returns CDR1 WSHSY and CDR2 SAAADI. CDR3 nucleotide sequence: TGCGCCAGCAGTGAGAGTGGGACAGGGTTCCCTCAAGAGACCCAGTACTTC. It codes for CASSESGTGFPQETQYF.

This clone showed up just a few times. The chain couples TRBV27 to TRBJ2-1; 9 bases are shared with TRBD2. The germline V gene encodes CDR1 MNHEY and CDR2 SMNVEV (reference sequence). This CDR3 has 15 residues. V dropped 2 bases and J dropped 10; count of bases not matched to a gene: 9. CDR3 in amino acids: CASSLVAGGLYEQFF. For the CDR3, the DNA is TGTGCCAGCAGTTTAGTGGCGGGGGGGCTCTACGAGCAGTTCTTC.

This clone was seen a single time. This chain links TRBV11-2 with TRBJ2-5, with D maybe TRBD1 (5 bases). The V gene lost 7 bases and the J gene lost 7 bases, with 10 bases spanning the gap. CDR3 length: 11 residues. Germline V gives CDR1 SGHAT, CDR2 FQNNGV. The CDR3 coding sequence is TGTGCCAGCACCTTGCAGGGGACCCAGTACTTC. Protein: CASTLQGTQYF.

This chain uses TRBV5-1 with TRBJ2-7; weak D call: TRBD1 (5 bases). Deletions cut 1 base from V and 7 bases from J, with 15 bases between. From germline, CDR1 is SGHRS and CDR2 YFSETQ. The CDR3 is 14 residues long. As DNA, the CDR3 is TGCGCCAGCAGCTTGTCTACAGGTTCGGGTGAGCAGTACTTC. As protein: CASSLSTGSGEQYF.

The rearrangement joins TRBV7-9 to TRBJ2-1; 8 positions match TRBD2. Germline V CDR1 and CDR2: SEHNR, FQNEAQ (reference sequence). The CDR3 extends over 16 amino acids. The ends lost 5 bases at V and 7 bases at J; junction bases unmatched: 13. The CDR3 nucleotides are TGTGCCAGCAGCGCCTCGGGACTAGTTCTGGGGAATGAGCAGTTCTTC. Translated: CASSASGLVLGNEQFF. The full variable domain, rest sourced from reference TRBV7-9 and TRBJ2-1, is DTGVSQNPRHKITKRGQNVTFRCDPISEHNRLYWYRQTLGQGPEFLTYFQNEAQLEKSRLLSDRFSAERPKGSFSTLEIQRTEQGDSAMYLCASSASGLVLGNEQFFGPGTRLTVL.

This rearrangement joins TRBV10-3 to TRBJ1-2; the match to TRBD1 covers 10 bases. Trimming at V came to 4 bases and at J to 3 bases, leaving 8 bases not matched to a gene. Germline V gene lookup returns CDR1 ENHRY and CDR2 SYGVKD. CDR3 length equals 16 residues. The CDR3 DNA sequence: TGTGCCATCAGTGGGACAGGGGGGAAAGGGGACTATGGCTACACCTTC. It is translated as CAISGTGGKGDYGYTF.

The rearrangement links TRBV19 to TRBJ2-1; 11 bases match TRBD2. V lost 0 bases to trimming and J lost 10 bases; unmatched junction nucleotides: 14. Per germline, CDR1 LNHDA and CDR2 SQIVND (reference sequence). There are 18 residues in the CDR3. CDR3: CASSIDLKGVRLAGEQFF. The CDR3 DNA reads as TGTGCCAGTAGTATAGATCTAAAGGGGGTCCGACTAGCGGGGGAGCAGTTCTTC.